This T cell receptor beta chain came from a study of blood T cells in healthy people across ages. This clonotype was picked up a small number of times. Samples each had at least 5 micrograms of total RNA extracted. The authors ran a second PCR of about 6 to 12 cycles using a sample-barcoded 5' primer and a J-beta primer mix. One entry per CDR3 protein, called by TCRdb with MiXCR from the 5' RACE reads. This table holds some 1.5 million distinct CDR3 sequences, roughly 27% found once. CDR3 length: 17 amino acids. Looked up from germline, CDR1 is SGHRS and CDR2 is YFSETQ. Deletions cut 0 bases from V and 1 base from J, with 15 bases between.

Sequenced: blood. The clonotype comes from a woman aged 30 to 39 in good health. The chain employs TRBV5-1 and TRBJ2-3; no firm D call. The CDR3 nucleotides are TGCGCCAGCAGCTTGGCTGGCTCTCCGTGGGGCACAGATACGCAGTATTTT. This sequence encodes CASSLAGSPWGTDTQYF.